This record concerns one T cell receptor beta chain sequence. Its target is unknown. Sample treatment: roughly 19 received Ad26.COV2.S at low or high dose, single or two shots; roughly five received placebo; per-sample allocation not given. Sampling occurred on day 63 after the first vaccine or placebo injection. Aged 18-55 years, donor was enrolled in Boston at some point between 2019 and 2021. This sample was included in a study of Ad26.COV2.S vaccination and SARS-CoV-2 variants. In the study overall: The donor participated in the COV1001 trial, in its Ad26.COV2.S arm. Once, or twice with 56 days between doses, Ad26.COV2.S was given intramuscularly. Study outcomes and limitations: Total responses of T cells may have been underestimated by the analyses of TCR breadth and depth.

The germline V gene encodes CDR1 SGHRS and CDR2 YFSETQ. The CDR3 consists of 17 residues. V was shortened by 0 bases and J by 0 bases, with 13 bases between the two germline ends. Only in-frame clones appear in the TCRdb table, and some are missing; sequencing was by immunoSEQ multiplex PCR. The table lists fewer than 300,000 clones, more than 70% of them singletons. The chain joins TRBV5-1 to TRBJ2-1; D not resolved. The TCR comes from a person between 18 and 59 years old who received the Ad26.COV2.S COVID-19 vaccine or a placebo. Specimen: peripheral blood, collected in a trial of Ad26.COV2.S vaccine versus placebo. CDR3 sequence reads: CASSLADGLSSYNEQFF. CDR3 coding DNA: TGCGCCAGCAGCTTGGCCGACGGTCTGAGCTCCTACAATGAGCAGTTCTTC.